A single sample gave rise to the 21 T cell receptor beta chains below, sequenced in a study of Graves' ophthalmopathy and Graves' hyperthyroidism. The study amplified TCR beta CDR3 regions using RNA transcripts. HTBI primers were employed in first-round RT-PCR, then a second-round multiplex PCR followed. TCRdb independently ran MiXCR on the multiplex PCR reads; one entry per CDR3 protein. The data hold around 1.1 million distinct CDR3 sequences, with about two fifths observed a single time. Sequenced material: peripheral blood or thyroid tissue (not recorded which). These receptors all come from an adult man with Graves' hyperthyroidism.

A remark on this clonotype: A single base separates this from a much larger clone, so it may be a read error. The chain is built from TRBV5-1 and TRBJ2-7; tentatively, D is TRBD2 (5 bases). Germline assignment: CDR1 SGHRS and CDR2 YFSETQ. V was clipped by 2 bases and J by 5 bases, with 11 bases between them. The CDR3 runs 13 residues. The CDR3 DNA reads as TGCGCCAGCAGCTTCGGGGTAGCCGACGAGCAGTACTTC. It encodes CASSFGVADEQYF.

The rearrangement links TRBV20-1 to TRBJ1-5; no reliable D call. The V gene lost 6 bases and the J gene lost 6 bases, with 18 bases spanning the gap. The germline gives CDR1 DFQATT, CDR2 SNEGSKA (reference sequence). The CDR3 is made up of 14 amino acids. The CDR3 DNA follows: TGCAGTGCCAGCAGTTGGCAGCCTTTTCAGCCCCAGCATTTT. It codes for CSASSWQPFQPQHF.

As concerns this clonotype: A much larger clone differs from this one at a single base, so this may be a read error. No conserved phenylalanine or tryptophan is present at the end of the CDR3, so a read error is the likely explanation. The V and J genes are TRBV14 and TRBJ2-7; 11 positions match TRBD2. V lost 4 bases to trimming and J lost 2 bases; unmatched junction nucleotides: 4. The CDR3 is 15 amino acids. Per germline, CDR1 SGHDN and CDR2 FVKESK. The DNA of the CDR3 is TGTGCCAGCAGCCGACTAGCGGGGTTTACCTACGAGCAGTACCTC. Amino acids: CASSRLAGFTYEQYL.

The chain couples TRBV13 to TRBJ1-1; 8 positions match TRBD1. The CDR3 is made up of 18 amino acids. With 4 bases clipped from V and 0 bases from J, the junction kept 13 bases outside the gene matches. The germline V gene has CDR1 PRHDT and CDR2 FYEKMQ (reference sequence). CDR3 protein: CASSSDPRQGRLNTEAFF. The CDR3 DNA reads TGTGCCAGCAGCTCAGACCCCCGACAGGGGCGGCTGAACACTGAAGCTTTCTTT.

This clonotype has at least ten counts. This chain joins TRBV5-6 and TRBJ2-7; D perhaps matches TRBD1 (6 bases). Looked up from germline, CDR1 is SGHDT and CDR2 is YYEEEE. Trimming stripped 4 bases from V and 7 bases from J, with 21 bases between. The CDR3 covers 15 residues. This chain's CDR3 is CASSPASSGVIEQYF. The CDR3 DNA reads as TGTGCCAGCAGCCCCGCTTCGTCAGGGGTTATTGAGCAGTACTTC.

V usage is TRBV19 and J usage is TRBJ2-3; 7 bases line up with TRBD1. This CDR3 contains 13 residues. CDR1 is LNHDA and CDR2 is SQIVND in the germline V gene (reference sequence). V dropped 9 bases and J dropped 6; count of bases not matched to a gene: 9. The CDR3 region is CASKTGTADTQYF. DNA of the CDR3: TGTGCCAGCAAAACTGGGACAGCCGATACGCAGTATTTT.

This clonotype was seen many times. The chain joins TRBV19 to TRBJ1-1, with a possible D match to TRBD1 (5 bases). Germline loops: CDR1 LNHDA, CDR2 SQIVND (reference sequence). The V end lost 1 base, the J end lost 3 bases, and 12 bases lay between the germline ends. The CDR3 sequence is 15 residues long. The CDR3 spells CASSIAWGTDTEAFF. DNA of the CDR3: TGTGCCAGTAGTATAGCTTGGGGCACGGACACTGAAGCTTTCTTT.

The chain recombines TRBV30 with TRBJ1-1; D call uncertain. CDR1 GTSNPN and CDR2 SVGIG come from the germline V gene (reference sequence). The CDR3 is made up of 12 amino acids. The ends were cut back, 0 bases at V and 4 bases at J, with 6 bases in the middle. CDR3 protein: CAWSVQLTEAFF. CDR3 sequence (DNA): TGTGCCTGGAGTGTACAGCTCACTGAAGCTTTCTTT.

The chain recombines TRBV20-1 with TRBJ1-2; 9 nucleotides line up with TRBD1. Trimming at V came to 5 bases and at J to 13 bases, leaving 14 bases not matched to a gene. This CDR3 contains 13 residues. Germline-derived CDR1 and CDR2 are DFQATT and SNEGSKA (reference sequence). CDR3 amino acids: CSAPRGQGSLVTF. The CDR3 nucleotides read TGCAGTGCTCCCCGGGGACAGGGAAGTTTGGTCACCTTC.

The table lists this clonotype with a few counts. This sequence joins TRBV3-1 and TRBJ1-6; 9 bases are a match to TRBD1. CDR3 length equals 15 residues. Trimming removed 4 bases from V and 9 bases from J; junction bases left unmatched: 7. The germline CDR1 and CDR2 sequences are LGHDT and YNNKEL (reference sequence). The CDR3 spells CASSLTRDRASPLHF. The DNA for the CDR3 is TGTGCCAGCAGCCTTACACGGGACAGGGCTTCACCCCTCCACTTT. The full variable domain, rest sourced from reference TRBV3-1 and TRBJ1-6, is DTAVSQTPKYLVTQMGNDKSIKCEQNLGHDTMYWYKQDSKKFLKIMFSYNNKELIINETVPNRFSPKSPDKAHLNLHINSLELGDSAVYFCASSLTRDRASPLHFGNGTRLTVT.

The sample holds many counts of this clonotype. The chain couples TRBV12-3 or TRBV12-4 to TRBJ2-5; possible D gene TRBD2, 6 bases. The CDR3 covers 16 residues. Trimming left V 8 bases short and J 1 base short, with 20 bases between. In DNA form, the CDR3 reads TGTGCCAGCCGTACCGCCGGAGGGTCGGGCCAAGAGACCCAGTACTTC. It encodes CASRTAGGSGQETQYF.

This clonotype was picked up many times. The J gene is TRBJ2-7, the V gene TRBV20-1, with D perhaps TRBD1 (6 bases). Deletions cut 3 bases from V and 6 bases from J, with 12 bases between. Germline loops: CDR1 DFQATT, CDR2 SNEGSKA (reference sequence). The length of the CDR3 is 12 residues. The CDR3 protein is CSARAQGGEQYF. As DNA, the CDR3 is TGCAGTGCTAGGGCACAGGGTGGCGAGCAGTACTTC.

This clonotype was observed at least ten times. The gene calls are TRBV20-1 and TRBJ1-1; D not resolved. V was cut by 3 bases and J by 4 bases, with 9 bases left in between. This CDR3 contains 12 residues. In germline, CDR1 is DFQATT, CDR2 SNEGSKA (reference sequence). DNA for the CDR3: TGCAGTGCTAGGTCCGTGGGCACTGAAGCTTTCTTT. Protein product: CSARSVGTEAFF.

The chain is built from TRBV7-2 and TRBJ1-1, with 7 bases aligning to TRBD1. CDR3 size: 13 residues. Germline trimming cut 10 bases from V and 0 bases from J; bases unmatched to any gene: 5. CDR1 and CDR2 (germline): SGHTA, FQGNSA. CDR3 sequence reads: CATRQGLNTEAFF. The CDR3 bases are TGTGCCACTAGACAGGGATTGAACACTGAAGCTTTCTTT.

The CDR3 region is CASSPYGKNTEAFF. The DNA for the CDR3 is TGTGCCAGCAGCCCCTACGGAAAGAACACTGAAGCTTTCTTT. This chain joins TRBV7-2 and TRBJ1-1; D gene ambiguous. V was shortened by 5 bases and J by 1 base, with 11 bases between the two germline ends. This CDR3 comprises 14 residues. Germline CDR1 is SGHTA and CDR2 is FQGNSA.

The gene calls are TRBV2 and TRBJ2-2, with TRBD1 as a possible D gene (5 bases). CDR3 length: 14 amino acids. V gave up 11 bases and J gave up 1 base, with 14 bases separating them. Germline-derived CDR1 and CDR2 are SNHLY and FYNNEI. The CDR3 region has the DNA TGTGCCGTCACAGGAACTTTGAACACCGGGGAGCTGTTTTTT. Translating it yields CAVTGTLNTGELFF.

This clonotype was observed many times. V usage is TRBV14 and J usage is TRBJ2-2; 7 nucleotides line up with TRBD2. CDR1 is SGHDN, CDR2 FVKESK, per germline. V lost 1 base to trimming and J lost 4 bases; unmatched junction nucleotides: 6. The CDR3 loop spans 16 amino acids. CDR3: CASSQVSSGGTGELFF. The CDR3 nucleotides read TGTGCCAGCAGCCAAGTGTCTAGCGGAGGCACCGGGGAGCTGTTTTTT.

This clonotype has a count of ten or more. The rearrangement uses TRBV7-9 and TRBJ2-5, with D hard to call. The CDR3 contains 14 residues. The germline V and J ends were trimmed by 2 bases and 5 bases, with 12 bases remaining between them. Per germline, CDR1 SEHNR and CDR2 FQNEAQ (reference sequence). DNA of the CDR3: TGTGCCAGCAGCTTAAGGAACCGTGGGGAGACCCAGTACTTC. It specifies CASSLRNRGETQYF.

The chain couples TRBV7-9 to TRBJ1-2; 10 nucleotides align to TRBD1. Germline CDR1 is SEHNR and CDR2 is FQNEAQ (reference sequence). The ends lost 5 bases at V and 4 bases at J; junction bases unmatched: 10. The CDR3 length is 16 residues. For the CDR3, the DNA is TGTGCCAGCAGCAACAGACAGGGGGCTTCTTCCTATGGCTACACCTTC. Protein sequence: CASSNRQGASSYGYTF.

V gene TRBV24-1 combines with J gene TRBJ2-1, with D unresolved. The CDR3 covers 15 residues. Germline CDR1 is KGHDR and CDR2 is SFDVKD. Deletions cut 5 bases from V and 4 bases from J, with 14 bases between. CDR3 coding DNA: TGTGCCACCAGTGGTCAGGTAGGATATTACAATGAGCAGTTCTTC. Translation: CATSGQVGYYNEQFF.

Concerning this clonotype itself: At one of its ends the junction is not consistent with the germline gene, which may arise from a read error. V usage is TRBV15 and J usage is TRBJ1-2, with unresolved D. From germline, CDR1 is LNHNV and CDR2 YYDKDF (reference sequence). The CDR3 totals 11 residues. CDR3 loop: CATSISGLSDF. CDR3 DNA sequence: TGTGCCACCAGCATAAGCGGTCTTAGCGACTTC.